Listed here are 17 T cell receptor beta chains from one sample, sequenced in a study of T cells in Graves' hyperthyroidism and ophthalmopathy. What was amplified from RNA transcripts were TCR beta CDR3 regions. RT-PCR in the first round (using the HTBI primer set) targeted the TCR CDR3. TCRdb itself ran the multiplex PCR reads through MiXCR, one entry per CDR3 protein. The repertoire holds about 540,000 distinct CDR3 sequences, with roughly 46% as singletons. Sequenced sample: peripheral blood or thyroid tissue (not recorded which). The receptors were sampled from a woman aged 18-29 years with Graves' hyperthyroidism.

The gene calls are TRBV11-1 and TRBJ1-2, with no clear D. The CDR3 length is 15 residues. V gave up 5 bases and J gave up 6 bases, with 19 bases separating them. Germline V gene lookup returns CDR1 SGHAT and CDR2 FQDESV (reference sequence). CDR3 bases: TGTGCCAGCAGCGTTGGCGCTACCTCCGCTAATGGCTACACCTTC. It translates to CASSVGATSANGYTF.

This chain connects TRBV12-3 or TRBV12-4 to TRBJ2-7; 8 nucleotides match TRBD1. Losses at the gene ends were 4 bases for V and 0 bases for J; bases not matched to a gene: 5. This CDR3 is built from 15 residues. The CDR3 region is CASSSRDRTSYEQYF. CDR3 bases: TGTGCCAGCAGTTCCCGGGACAGGACCTCCTACGAGCAGTACTTC.

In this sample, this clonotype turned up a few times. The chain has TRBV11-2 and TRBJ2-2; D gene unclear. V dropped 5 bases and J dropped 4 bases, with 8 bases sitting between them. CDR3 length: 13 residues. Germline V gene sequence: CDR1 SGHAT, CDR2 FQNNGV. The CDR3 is CASSLLITGELFF. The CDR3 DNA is TGTGCCAGCAGCCTGCTCATCACCGGGGAGCTGTTTTTT.

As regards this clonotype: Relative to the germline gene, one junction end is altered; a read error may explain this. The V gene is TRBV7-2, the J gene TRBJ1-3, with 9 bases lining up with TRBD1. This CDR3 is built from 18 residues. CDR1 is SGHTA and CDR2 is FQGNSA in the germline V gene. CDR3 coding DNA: TGCGCCAGCAGCCAAGGCCTGACAGGGGGTACATTGAGAAACACCATATATTTT. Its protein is CASSQGLTGGTLRNTIYF.

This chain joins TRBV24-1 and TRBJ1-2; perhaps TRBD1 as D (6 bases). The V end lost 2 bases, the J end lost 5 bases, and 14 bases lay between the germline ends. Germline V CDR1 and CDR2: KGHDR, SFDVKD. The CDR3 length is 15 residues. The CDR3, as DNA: TGTGCCACCAGTGATTCCCAGGGGTTTGGGTATGGCTACACCTTC. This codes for CATSDSQGFGYGYTF.

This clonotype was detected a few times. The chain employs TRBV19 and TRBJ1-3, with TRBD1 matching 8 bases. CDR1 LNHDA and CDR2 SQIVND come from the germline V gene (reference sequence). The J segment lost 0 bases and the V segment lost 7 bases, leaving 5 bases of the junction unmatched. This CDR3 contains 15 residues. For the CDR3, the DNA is TGTGCCAGTACCGTAACAGGGGGCTCTGGAAACACCATATATTTT. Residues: CASTVTGGSGNTIYF.

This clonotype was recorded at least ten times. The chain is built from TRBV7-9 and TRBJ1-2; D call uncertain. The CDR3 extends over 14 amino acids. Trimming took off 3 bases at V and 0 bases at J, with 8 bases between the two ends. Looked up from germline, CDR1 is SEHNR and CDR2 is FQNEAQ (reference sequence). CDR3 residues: CASSLVEANYGYTF. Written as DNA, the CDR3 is TGTGCCAGCAGCTTGGTCGAGGCTAACTATGGCTACACCTTC.

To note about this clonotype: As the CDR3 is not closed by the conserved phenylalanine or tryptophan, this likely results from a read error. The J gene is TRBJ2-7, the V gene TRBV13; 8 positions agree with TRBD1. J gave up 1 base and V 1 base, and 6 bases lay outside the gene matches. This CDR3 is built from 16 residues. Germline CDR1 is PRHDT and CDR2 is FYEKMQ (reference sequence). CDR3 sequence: CASSLEAGGASYEQYL. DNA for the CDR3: TGTGCCAGCAGCTTAGAGGCAGGGGGCGCTTCCTACGAGCAGTACCTC.

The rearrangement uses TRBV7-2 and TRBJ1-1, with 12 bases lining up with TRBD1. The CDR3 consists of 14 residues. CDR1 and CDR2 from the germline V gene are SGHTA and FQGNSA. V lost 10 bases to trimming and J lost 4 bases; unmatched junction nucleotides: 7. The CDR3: CATSRGQGATEAFF. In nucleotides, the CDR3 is TGTGCCACCTCCAGGGGACAGGGGGCCACTGAAGCTTTCTTT.

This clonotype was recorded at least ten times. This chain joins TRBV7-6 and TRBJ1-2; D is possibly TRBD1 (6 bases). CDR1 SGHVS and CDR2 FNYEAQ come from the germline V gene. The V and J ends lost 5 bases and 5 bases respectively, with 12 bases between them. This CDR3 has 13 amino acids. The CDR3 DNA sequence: TGTGCCAGCAGCCCCAGGGGATGGTATGGCTACACCTTC. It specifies CASSPRGWYGYTF.

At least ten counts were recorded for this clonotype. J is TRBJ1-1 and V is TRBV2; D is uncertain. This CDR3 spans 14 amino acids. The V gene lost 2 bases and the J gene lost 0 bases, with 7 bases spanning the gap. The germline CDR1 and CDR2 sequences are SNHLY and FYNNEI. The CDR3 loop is CASSEMGLNTEAFF. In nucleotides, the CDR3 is TGTGCCAGCAGTGAAATGGGCCTGAACACTGAAGCTTTCTTT.

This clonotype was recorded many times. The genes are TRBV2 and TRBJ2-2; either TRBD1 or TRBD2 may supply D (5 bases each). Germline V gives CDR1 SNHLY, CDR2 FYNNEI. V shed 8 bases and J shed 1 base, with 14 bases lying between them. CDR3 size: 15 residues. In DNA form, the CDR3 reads TGTGCCAGCCGTGGGGGAGACAGGAACACCGGGGAGCTGTTTTTT. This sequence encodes CASRGGDRNTGELFF.

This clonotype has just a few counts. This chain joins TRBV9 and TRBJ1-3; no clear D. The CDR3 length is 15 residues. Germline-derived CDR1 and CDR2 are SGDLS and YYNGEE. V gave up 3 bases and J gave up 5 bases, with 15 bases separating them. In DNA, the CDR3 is TGTGCCAGCAGCGGGGCAGCGGGAACTAGAAACACCATATATTTT. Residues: CASSGAAGTRNTIYF.

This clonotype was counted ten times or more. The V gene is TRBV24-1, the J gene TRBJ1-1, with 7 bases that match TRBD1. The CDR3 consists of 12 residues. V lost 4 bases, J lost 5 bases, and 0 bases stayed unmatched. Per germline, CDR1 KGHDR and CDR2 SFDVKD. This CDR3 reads CATSEQGTEAFF. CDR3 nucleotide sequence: TGTGCCACCAGTGAACAGGGGACTGAAGCTTTCTTT.

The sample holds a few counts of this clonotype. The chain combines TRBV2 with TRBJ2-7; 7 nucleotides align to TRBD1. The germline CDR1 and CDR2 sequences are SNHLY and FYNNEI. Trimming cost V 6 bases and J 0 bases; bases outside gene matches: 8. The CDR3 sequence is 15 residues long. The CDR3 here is CASSHGQESSYEQYF. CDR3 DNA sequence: TGTGCCAGCAGCCATGGACAGGAGAGCTCCTACGAGCAGTACTTC. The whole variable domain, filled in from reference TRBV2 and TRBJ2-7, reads EPEVTQTPSHQVTQMGQEVILRCVPISNHLYFYWYRQILGQKVEFLVSFYNNEISEKSEIFDDQFSVERPDGSNFTLKIRSTKLEDSAMYFCASSHGQESSYEQYFGPGTRLTVT.

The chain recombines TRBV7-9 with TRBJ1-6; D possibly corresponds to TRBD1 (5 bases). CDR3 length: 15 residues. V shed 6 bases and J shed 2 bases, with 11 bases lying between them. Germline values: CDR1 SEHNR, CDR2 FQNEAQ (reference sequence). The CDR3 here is CASSLWGAYNSPLHF. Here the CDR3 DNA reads TGTGCCAGCAGTCTTTGGGGGGCCTATAATTCACCCCTCCACTTT.

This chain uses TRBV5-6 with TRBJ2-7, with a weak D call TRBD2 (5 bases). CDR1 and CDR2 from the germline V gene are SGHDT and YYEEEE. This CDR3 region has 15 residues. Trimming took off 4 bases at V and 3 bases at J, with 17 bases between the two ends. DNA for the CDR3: TGTGCCAGCAGCCTACTAGGACTGGCAGACTACGAGCAGTACTTC. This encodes CASSLLGLADYEQYF. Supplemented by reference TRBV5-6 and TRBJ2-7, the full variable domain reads DAGVTQSPTHLIKTRGQQVTLRCSPKSGHDTVSWYQQALGQGPQFIFQYYEEEERQRGNFPDRFSGHQFPNYSSELNVNALLLGDSALYLCASSLLGLADYEQYFGPGTRLTVT.